The 28 T cell receptor beta chains given below trace back to one sample, sequenced in a study of cytomegalovirus exposure and HLA in healthy donors. With 60 Vbeta and 13 Jbeta primers, the PCR was carried out. Sequencing was performed with immunoSEQ multiplex PCR; in TCRdb, only in-frame clones are kept and a portion is missing. The profile shows fewer than 200,000 clones, 80% of them singletons. The source material was PBMCs. Receptor source: a woman in her 50s in good health and CMV-seropositive.

The rearrangement joins TRBV15 to TRBJ1-6; D is uncertain. Between the trimmed V and J ends, which lost 0 bases and 17 bases, there was a span of 17 bases. Germline V gives CDR1 LNHNV, CDR2 YYDKDF (reference sequence). The CDR3 covers 14 residues. The CDR3 reads CATSRDLSRSPFHF. Here the CDR3 DNA reads TGTGCCACCAGCAGAGATTTGAGCAGGTCTCCCTTCCACTTT.

This clone has more than one count but fewer than ten. V usage is TRBV4-1 and J usage is TRBJ1-5; D gene uncertain. Germline assignment: CDR1 MGHRA and CDR2 YSYEKL. The CDR3 length is 15 residues. The ends were cut back, 3 bases at V and 4 bases at J, with 13 bases in the middle. In nucleotides, the CDR3 is TGCGCCAGCAGCCAGAACGAACAGTTTAATCAGCCCCAGCATTTT. Translated: CASSQNEQFNQPQHF.

This chain joins TRBV28 and TRBJ2-1; possibly TRBD2 for D (5 bases). This CDR3 has 12 amino acids. Germline assignment: CDR1 MDHEN and CDR2 SYDVKM. The V and J ends lost 8 bases and 5 bases respectively, with 10 bases between them. CDR3: CASGGGNNEQFF. The CDR3 DNA is TGTGCCAGCGGAGGCGGCAACAATGAGCAGTTCTTC.

This clone turned up a few times. The chain carries TRBV19 and TRBJ1-1; D gene uncertain. Looked up from germline, CDR1 is LNHDA and CDR2 is SQIVND (reference sequence). The CDR3 totals 13 residues. Trimming took off 8 bases at V and 0 bases at J, with 10 bases between the two ends. CDR3 coding DNA: TGTGCCAGTTGGGCAGAGCTGAACACTGAAGCTTTCTTT. As protein: CASWAELNTEAFF.

The chain has TRBV6-5 and TRBJ1-6, with a possible D match to TRBD1 (6 bases). This CDR3 comprises 14 residues. Trimming removed 7 bases at V and 8 bases at J, with 15 bases between. CDR1 MNHEY and CDR2 SVGAGI come from the germline V gene. DNA for the CDR3: TGTGCCAGCATGATACAGGGAAGGGATTCACCCCTCCACTTT. Its protein is CASMIQGRDSPLHF.

This chain joins TRBV28 and TRBJ1-5, with 8 bases matching TRBD1. Germline V lookup: CDR1 MDHEN, CDR2 SYDVKM. V trimming: 3 bases; J trimming: 6 bases; junction bases outside the gene matches: 4. The CDR3 runs 14 residues. CDR3 DNA: TGTGCCAGCAGTTTTAGCAGGGGGCTTCAGCCCCAGCATTTT. As protein: CASSFSRGLQPQHF. Drawing the rest from reference TRBV28 and TRBJ1-5, the complete variable domain is DVKVTQSSRYLVKRTGEKVFLECVQDMDHENMFWYRQDPGLGLRLIYFSYDVKMKEKGDIPEGYSVSREKKERFSLILESASTNQTSMYLCASSFSRGLQPQHFGDGTRLSIL.

This clone was counted only a few times. The J gene is TRBJ1-3, the V gene TRBV4-1, with TRBD1 matching 7 bases. With 1 base clipped from V and 2 bases from J, the junction kept 5 bases outside the gene matches. CDR1 and CDR2 from the germline V gene are MGHRA and YSYEKL. The CDR3 sequence is 16 residues long. DNA of the CDR3: TGCGCCAGCAGCCAAGCCGGGACAGAACCTGGAAACACCATATATTTT. It translates to CASSQAGTEPGNTIYF.

V is TRBV19 and J is TRBJ2-2; possible D gene TRBD1, 5 bases. This CDR3 is 14 amino acids long. Trimming removed 2 bases at V and 2 bases at J, with 6 bases between. Germline CDR1 LNHDA, CDR2 SQIVND (reference sequence). The CDR3 DNA follows: TGTGCCAGTAGTATACAGGGAAACACCGGGGAGCTGTTTTTT. It codes for CASSIQGNTGELFF. Combining the CDR3 with reference TRBV19 and TRBJ2-2 gives the whole variable domain DGGITQSPKYLFRKEGQNVTLSCEQNLNHDAMYWYRQDPGQGLRLIYYSQIVNDFQKGDIAEGYSVSREKKESFPLTVTSAQKNPTAFYLCASSIQGNTGELFFGEGSRLTVL.

The chain carries TRBV7-9 and TRBJ2-2; 8 nucleotides line up with TRBD2. The germline V gene encodes CDR1 SEHNR and CDR2 FQNEAQ (reference sequence). V gave up 5 bases and J gave up 6 bases; unmatched junction bases: 14. The CDR3 is 17 amino acids. The CDR3 is CASSPHAGGLAPGELFF. CDR3 sequence (DNA): TGTGCCAGCAGCCCCCATGCGGGAGGACTAGCTCCCGGGGAGCTGTTTTTT.

The chain links TRBV19 to TRBJ2-7; D is unresolved. Germline V CDR1 and CDR2: LNHDA, SQIVND (reference sequence). V was trimmed by 1 base and J by 3 bases, leaving 13 bases between them. This CDR3 contains 15 residues. The CDR3 reads CASSIAGHPLYEQYF. The DNA of the CDR3 is TGTGCCAGTAGTATAGCAGGCCATCCCCTCTACGAGCAGTACTTC.

The chain joins TRBV6-5 to TRBJ2-7; 8 bases align to TRBD1. J was trimmed by 6 bases and V by 0 bases; bases with no gene match: 4. The CDR3 has 14 residues. Germline V gene sequence: CDR1 MNHEY, CDR2 SVGAGI. Written as DNA, the CDR3 is TGTGCCAGCAGTTACTCCGGGACAGGAGCCGAGCAGTACTTC. Its protein product is CASSYSGTGAEQYF.

In this sample, this clone turned up once. The chain recombines TRBV7-2 with TRBJ1-1; perhaps TRBD1 as D (6 bases). The CDR3 spans 13 residues. Trimming pared 3 bases from V and 8 bases from J, leaving 13 bases between. In germline, CDR1 is SGHTA, CDR2 FQGNSA. CDR3 DNA: TGTGCCAGCAGCTTCGAGGGGGATTCGGAAGCTTTCTTT. Its protein is CASSFEGDSEAFF.

The rearrangement joins TRBV4-3 to TRBJ1-1, with D possibly matching TRBD1 (6 bases). This CDR3 contains 14 residues. V dropped 2 bases and J dropped 5 bases, with 12 bases sitting between them. Germline V gene data show CDR1 as LGHNA and CDR2 as YSLEER. In DNA, the CDR3 is TGCGCCAGCAGCCAAATACAGGGAGGGACTGAAGCTTTCTTT. Encoded protein: CASSQIQGGTEAFF.

The CDR3 sequence is CASTPSGLGGEPQHF. Here the CDR3 DNA reads TGTGCCAGTACCCCATCAGGGTTGGGCGGGGAGCCCCAGCATTTT. This chain connects TRBV19 to TRBJ1-5; D possibly corresponds to TRBD1 (5 bases). The length of the CDR3 is 15 residues. Germline CDR1 LNHDA, CDR2 SQIVND (reference sequence). Trimming left V 7 bases short and J 8 bases short, with 21 bases between. The full variable domain, with the rest looked up from reference TRBV19 and TRBJ1-5, is DGGITQSPKYLFRKEGQNVTLSCEQNLNHDAMYWYRQDPGQGLRLIYYSQIVNDFQKGDIAEGYSVSREKKESFPLTVTSAQKNPTAFYLCASTPSGLGGEPQHFGDGTRLSIL.

The V and J genes are TRBV5-5 and TRBJ1-5; TRBD1 matches 7 bases. CDR3 size: 14 residues. CDR1 and CDR2 (germline): SGHKS, YYEKEE (reference sequence). Trimming took 4 bases from V and 3 from J; bases not matched to a gene: 4. CDR3 region: CASSGGTVNQPQHF. CDR3 nucleotides: TGTGCCAGCAGCGGCGGGACAGTCAATCAGCCCCAGCATTTT.

The V gene is TRBV7-6, the J gene TRBJ2-7, with D maybe TRBD2 (6 bases). Trimming removed 2 bases from V and 3 bases from J, with 14 bases in between. In germline, CDR1 is SGHVS, CDR2 FNYEAQ. The CDR3 is made up of 15 amino acids. The CDR3 nucleotides read TGTGCCAGCAGCTTATCGGCGGGAACCCACTACGAGCAGTACTTC. Its translation: CASSLSAGTHYEQYF.

This chain connects TRBV10-3 to TRBJ1-5; D possibly corresponds to TRBD1 (6 bases). The germline CDR1 and CDR2 sequences are ENHRY and SYGVKD. CDR3 length: 15 residues. The V end was cut by 0 bases, the J end by 4 bases, with 10 bases between. The CDR3 is CAISESLQGNQPQHF. CDR3 in DNA: TGTGCCATCAGTGAGTCTCTGCAGGGGAATCAGCCCCAGCATTTT.

The chain links TRBV7-9 to TRBJ2-5; D gene uncertain. Germline V gene sequence: CDR1 SEHNR, CDR2 FQNEAQ (reference sequence). There are 16 residues in the CDR3. The V and J ends lost 3 bases and 2 bases respectively, with 16 bases between them. The CDR3 DNA is TGTGCCAGCAGCTTTGCCCCCGGCCAAGCGCAAGAGACCCAGTACTTC. This gives the protein CASSFAPGQAQETQYF.

V is TRBV4-1 and J is TRBJ1-2; 7 bases are a match to TRBD1. Per germline, CDR1 MGHRA and CDR2 YSYEKL. V shed 1 base, J shed 5 bases, and the junction held 16 bases outside the gene matches. The CDR3 length is 18 residues. CDR3 in amino acids: CASSQVSESGGGGYGYTF. The CDR3 region has the DNA TGCGCCAGCAGCCAAGTTTCCGAGTCAGGGGGAGGTGGGTATGGCTACACCTTC.

V usage is TRBV4-2 and J usage is TRBJ2-3; perhaps TRBD1 as D (5 bases). CDR1 and CDR2 from the germline V gene are LGHNA and YNFKEQ. The V end lost 2 bases, the J end lost 4 bases, and 7 bases lay between the germline ends. The CDR3 runs to 13 residues. The CDR3 sequence is CASSQLRADTQYF. The CDR3 DNA follows: TGTGCCAGCAGCCAACTCAGGGCAGATACGCAGTATTTT.

The genes are TRBV7-2 and TRBJ2-3, with 10 bases identical to TRBD2. The J segment lost 5 bases and the V segment lost 4 bases, leaving 6 bases of the junction unmatched. This CDR3 spans 15 amino acids. Germline V lookup: CDR1 SGHTA, CDR2 FQGNSA. The CDR3 spells CASSWSGGARDTQYF. As DNA, the CDR3 is TGTGCCAGCAGCTGGAGCGGGGGGGCCCGAGATACGCAGTATTTT.

The chain employs TRBV2 and TRBJ2-1; TRBD2 aligns across 11 bases. With 6 bases clipped from V and 10 bases from J, the junction kept 8 bases outside the gene matches. The CDR3 is 14 residues long. The germline V gene has CDR1 SNHLY and CDR2 FYNNEI. Here the CDR3 DNA reads TGTGCCAGCAGGACGGGACTAGCGGTTACAGAGCAGTTCTTC. The encoded protein is CASRTGLAVTEQFF.

The J gene is TRBJ2-3, the V gene TRBV6-5, with 8 nucleotides matching TRBD2. CDR3 length: 14 residues. CDR1 MNHEY and CDR2 SVGAGI come from the germline V gene. The trim removed 7 bases at V and 2 bases at J, leaving 5 bases unmatched. In DNA form, the CDR3 reads TGTGCCAGCAAGGGCGGGGGGTTCACAGATACGCAGTATTTT. Encoded protein: CASKGGGFTDTQYF.

The chain is built from TRBV5-4 and TRBJ1-6, with D unclear. The CDR3 sequence is 14 residues long. Trimming took 5 bases from V and 5 from J, leaving 11 bases between them. The V gene's germline CDR1 is SGHNT and CDR2 YYREEE (reference sequence). Here the CDR3 DNA reads TGTGCCAGCAGGGCACCGATGGATAATTCACCCCTCCACTTT. Protein product: CASRAPMDNSPLHF.

This sequence joins TRBV19 and TRBJ1-3; D is possibly TRBD1 (6 bases). The germline V gene has CDR1 LNHDA and CDR2 SQIVND (reference sequence). Trimming stripped 7 bases from V and 4 bases from J, with 14 bases between. The CDR3 length is 14 residues. The CDR3: CASTKQGAGNTIYF. In DNA form, the CDR3 reads TGTGCCAGTACCAAACAGGGTGCAGGAAACACCATATATTTT.

J is TRBJ1-6 and V is TRBV6-1; the D gene is possibly TRBD1 (6 bases). CDR1 is MNHNS, CDR2 SASEGT, per germline. V dropped 6 bases and J dropped 8 bases, with 14 bases sitting between them. The CDR3 runs to 14 residues. The CDR3 DNA is TGTGCCAGCAGAGGACAGAGTTCTCATTCACCCCTCCACTTT. Its translation: CASRGQSSHSPLHF.

This chain's CDR3 is CASSLTTGSNQPQHF. The DNA of the CDR3 is TGTGCCAGCAGTCTAACGACAGGGAGCAATCAGCCCCAGCATTTT. The chain links TRBV28 to TRBJ1-5, with 7 bases fitting TRBD1. CDR1 is MDHEN and CDR2 is SYDVKM in the germline V gene. This CDR3 spans 15 amino acids. V was clipped by 5 bases and J by 1 base; unmatched bases: 5.

This chain connects TRBV28 to TRBJ2-7; 7 bases fit TRBD1. CDR3 size: 15 residues. The V gene's germline CDR1 is MDHEN and CDR2 SYDVKM. V dropped 3 bases and J dropped 9; count of bases not matched to a gene: 14. The CDR3 loop is CASSFRPGQPLGQYF. The DNA for the CDR3 is TGTGCCAGCAGTTTCCGGCCGGGACAGCCCTTGGGGCAGTACTTC.